Listed here is a single T cell receptor beta chain. A single count supports this clonotype. Its antigen is currently not known. Base qualities are missing; no much larger clone stands one base away. A lone read is weak support. Ficoll-Paque density gradient centrifugation was the method used to isolate PBMCs. This sample stems from a study of T-cell memory formation after mild COVID-19 (dated by TCRdb to the early 2020s). Regarding the research as a whole: Most TCR sequence clusters were specific to one of the two donors. In a couple of donors, T-cell clones that expanded and contracted after mild COVID-19 were tracked by sequencing TCRalpha and TCRbeta repertoires over time. The cohort comprised two young, previously healthy adult volunteers, one female and one male. Study-level results and caveats: Some responding clones were detected in pre-infection memory, suggesting pre-existing cross-reactive memory T cells joined the SARS-CoV-2 response. The second-wave clones that peaked on day 37 were not confirmed to be SARS-CoV-2 specific. Only a couple of mild cases were covered by the study, and larger cohorts that include severe cases with pre-infection samples were considered necessary. Clones contracting from day 15 to 85 had balanced CD4/CD8 phenotypes, while a second wave expanding from day 15 to 37 was biased towards CD4+. Contracting CD4+ clones turned up mainly in the CM and EM memory subsets, whereas EMRA was where CD8+ clones were enriched.

The data were produced on an Illumina NovaSeq 6000. TCRalpha and TCRbeta cDNA libraries were constructed by 5'RACE with constant-segment primers, with sample barcodes and unique molecular identifiers being introduced. RNA was extracted from every sample with Trizol reagent. Library amplification was performed in two PCR steps, and a second sample barcode and Illumina TruSeq adapters were introduced in the second step. Sequencing of the libraries was done on an Illumina NovaSeq, producing 2 x 150 bp paired-end reads. The paper's data handling went like this. With migec v1.2.7, reads were demultiplexed and then collapsed into UMI-guided consensus sequences. With mixcr v2.1.11, UMI consensuses were aligned to TRA and TRB V and J templates and assembled into clonotypes. Clonotypes were classified as expanded or contracted when called significant by both edgeR and NoisET, with noise models trained on biological replicates. edgeR calls used a false discovery rate-adjusted p below 0.01 and a log2 fold-change threshold of 1. PCA with hierarchical clustering of max-normalized trajectories of the 1000 most abundant clonotypes was used as exploratory dynamics analysis. Each responding clone was given a CD4 or CD8 phenotype based on the CD4+ and CD8+ repertoires, which had been sequenced separately. TCRdb reworked the public reads: Q25 trimming with fastp, MiXCR clone assembly, productive beta chains retained. Rows merge per CDR3 protein into single entries with the most common DNA and genes. It is TCRdb's table, rather than the study itself, that gives the V and J calls and clone size. For this sample the table gives roughly 600,000 distinct CDR3 sequences, of which around 17% were detected only once. About 11% of the sample rests with the top ten.

Reading the germline V gene gives CDR1 KGHSH and CDR2 LQKENI. Trimming at the junction amounts to 3 bases on V and 2 bases on J, and the germline ends lie 8 bases apart. The CDR3 measures 14 amino acids from cysteine to phenylalanine. Only CDR3 DNA is held: 42 bases, read in frame from base 1. The sample was PBMCs or a T cell subset sorted from them (not recorded which). The TCR was taken from an adult woman who had mild COVID-19 (a few samples of this study predate the infection). The sample titles of this study are shuffled in the database, so cell type and time point are left out; the donor was told from shared clones. The V and J genes are TRBV18 and TRBJ1-5, with the D gene not confidently named. The CDR3 amino acid sequence is: CASSPLEGNQPQHF. The DNA is as follows: TGTGCCAGCTCACCTCTGGAGGGCAATCAGCCCCAGCATTTT.